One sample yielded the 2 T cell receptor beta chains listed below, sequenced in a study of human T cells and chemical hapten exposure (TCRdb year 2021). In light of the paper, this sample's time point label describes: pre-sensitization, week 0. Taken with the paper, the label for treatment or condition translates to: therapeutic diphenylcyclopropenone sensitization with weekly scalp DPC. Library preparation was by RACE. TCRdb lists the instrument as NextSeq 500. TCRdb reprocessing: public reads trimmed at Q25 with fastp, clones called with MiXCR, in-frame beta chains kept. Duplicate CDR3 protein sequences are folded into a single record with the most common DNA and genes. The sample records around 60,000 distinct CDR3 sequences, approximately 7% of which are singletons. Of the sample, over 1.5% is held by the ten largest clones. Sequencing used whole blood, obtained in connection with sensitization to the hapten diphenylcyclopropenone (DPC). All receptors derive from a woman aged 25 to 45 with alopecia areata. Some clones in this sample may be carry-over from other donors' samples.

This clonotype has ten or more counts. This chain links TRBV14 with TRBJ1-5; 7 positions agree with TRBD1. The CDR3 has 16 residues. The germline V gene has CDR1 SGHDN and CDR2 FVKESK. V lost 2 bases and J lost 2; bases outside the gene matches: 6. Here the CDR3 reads CASSQTQGDGNQPQHF. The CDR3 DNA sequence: TGTGCCAGCAGCCAAACGCAGGGGGACGGCAATCAGCCCCAGCATTTT.

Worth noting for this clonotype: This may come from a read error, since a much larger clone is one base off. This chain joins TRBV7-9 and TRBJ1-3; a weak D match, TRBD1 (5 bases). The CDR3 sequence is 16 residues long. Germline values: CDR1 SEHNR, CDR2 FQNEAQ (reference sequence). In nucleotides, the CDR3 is TGTGCCAGCAGCTTAGCGGGGGAGAGGTCTGGAAACACCATGTATTTT. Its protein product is CASSLAGERSGNTMYF. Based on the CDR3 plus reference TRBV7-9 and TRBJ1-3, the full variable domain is DTGVSQNPRHKITKRGQNVTFRCDPISEHNRLYWYRQTLGQGPEFLTYFQNEAQLEKSRLLSDRFSAERPKGSFSTLEIQRTEQGDSAMYLCASSLAGERSGNTMYFGEGSWLTVV.